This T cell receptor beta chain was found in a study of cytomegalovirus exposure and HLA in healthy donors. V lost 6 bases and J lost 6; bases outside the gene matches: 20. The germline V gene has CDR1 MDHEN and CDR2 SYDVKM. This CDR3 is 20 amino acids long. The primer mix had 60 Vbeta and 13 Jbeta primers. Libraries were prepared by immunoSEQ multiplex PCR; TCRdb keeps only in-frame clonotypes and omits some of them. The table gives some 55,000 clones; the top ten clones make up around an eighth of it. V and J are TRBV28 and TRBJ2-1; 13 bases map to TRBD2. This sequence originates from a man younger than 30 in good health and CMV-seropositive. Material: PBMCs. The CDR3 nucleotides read TGTGCCAGCAGCGCGATCCTAGGGACTAGCGGGAACTCCCCCCTCAATGAGCAGTTCTTC. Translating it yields CASSAILGTSGNSPLNEQFF.